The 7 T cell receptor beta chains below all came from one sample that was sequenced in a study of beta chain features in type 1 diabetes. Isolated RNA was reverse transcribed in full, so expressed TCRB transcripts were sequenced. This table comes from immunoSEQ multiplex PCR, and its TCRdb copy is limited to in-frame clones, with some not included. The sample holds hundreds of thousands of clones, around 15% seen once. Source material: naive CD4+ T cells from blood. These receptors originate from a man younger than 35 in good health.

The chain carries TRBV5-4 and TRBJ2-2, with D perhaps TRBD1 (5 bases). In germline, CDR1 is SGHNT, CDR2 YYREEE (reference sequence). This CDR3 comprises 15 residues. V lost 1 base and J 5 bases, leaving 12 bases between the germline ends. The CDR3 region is CASSLYQGSTGELFF. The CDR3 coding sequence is TGTGCCAGCAGCTTGTACCAGGGATCGACCGGGGAGCTGTTTTTT. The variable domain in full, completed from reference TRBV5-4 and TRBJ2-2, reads ETGVTQSPTHLIKTRGQQVTLRCSSQSGHNTVSWYQQALGQGPQFIFQYYREEENGRGNFPPRFSGLQFPNYSSELNVNALELDDSALYLCASSLYQGSTGELFFGEGSRLTVL.

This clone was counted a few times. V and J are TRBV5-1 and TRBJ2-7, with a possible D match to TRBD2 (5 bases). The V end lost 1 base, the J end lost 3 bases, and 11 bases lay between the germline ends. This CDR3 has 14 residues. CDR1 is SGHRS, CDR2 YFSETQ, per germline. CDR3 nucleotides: TGCGCCAGCAGCTTGATATCGGGGAACTACGAGCAGTACTTC. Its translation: CASSLISGNYEQYF.

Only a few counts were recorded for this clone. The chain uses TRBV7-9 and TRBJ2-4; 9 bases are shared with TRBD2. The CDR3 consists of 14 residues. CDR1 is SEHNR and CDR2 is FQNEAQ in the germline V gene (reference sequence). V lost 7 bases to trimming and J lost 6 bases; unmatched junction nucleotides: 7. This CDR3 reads CASTQAGGPNIQYF. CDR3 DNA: TGTGCCAGCACCCAGGCGGGAGGGCCAAACATTCAGTACTTC.

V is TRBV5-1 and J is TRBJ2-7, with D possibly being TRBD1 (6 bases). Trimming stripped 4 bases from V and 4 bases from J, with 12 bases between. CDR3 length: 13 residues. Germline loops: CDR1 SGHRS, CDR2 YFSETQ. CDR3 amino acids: CASSPNTGYEQYF. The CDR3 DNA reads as TGCGCCAGCAGCCCTAATACAGGGTACGAGCAGTACTTC.

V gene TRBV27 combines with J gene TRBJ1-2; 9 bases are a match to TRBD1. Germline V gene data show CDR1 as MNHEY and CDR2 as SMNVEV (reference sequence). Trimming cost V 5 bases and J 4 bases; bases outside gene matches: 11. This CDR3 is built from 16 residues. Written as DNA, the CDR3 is TGTGCCAGCAGTCCCCTCCGGGACAGGGTTACCTATGGCTACACCTTC. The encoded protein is CASSPLRDRVTYGYTF.

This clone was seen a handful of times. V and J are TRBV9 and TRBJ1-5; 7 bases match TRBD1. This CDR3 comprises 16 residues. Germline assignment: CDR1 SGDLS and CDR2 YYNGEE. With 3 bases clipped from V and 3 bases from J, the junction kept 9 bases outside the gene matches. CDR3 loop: CASSASGTVTNQPQHF. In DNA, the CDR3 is TGTGCCAGCAGCGCTTCCGGGACAGTCACCAATCAGCCCCAGCATTTT.

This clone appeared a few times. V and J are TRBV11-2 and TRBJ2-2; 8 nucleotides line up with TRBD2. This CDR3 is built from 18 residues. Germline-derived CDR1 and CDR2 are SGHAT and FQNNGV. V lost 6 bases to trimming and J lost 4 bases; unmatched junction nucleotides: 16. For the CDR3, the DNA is TGTGCCAGCAGACTGAGAGTGGGGCGACTAGCGACCACCGGGGAGCTGTTTTTT. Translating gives CASRLRVGRLATTGELFF.